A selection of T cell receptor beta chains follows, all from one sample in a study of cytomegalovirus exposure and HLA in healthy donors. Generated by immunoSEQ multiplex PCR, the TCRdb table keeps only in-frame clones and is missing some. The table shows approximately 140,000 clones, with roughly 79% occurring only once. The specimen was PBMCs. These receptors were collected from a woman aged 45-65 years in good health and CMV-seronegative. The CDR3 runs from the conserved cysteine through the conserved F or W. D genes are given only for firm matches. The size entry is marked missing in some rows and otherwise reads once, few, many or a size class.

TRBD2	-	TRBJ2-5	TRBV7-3	TGTGCCAGCAGCCCAGGGATAGCGGGAGGGAAAGAGACCCAGTACTTC	CASSPGIAGGKETQYF
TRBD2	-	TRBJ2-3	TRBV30	TGTGCCTGGAGTTTAGCGGGAGTCGGAGATACGCAGTATTTT	CAWSLAGVGDTQYF
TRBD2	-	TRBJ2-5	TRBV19	TGTGCCAGTAGAATAGCGGGAGGGCAAGAGACCCAGTACTTC	CASRIAGGQETQYF
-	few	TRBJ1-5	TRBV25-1	TGTGCCAGCAGTGCTCCAGGGCCCAATCAGCCCCAGCATTTT	CASSAPGPNQPQHF
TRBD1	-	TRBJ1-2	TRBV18	TGTGCCAGCTCACCGGGACAGGGGGGCTACACCTTC	CASSPGQGGYTF
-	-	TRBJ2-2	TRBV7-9	TGTGCCAGCAGTCGAGGTACAGGAGGGGCCGGGGAGCTGTTTTTT	CASSRGTGGAGELFF
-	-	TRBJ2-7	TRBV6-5	TGTGCCAGCAGTTACTCGAAGACGGAGCACTCCTACGAGCAGTACTTC	CASSYSKTEHSYEQYF
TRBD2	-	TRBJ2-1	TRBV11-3	TGTGCCAGCAGCTCGGGACTAGCGGGAGGGCCACGTCAGTTCTTC	CASSSGLAGGPRQFF
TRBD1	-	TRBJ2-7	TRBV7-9	TGTGCCAGCAGCTTAGAAGACAGGGGGACCTACGAGCAGTACTTC	CASSLEDRGTYEQYF
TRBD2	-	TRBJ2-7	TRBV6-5	TGTGCCAGCAGTTACTCGAACGCGGGAGACCACGAGCAGTACTTC	CASSYSNAGDHEQYF
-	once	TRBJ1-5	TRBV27	TGTGCCAGCAGTTTATCGGGCGGGAATCAGCCCCAGCATTTT	CASSLSGGNQPQHF
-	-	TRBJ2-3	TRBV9	TGTGCCAGCAGCGACCTCGGTCGGGAGCCAGATACGCAGTATTTT	CASSDLGREPDTQYF
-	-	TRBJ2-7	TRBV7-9	TGTGCCAGCAGCCCCCCTACAGGGCCCCCACTGCACGAGCAGTACTTC	CASSPPTGPPLHEQYF
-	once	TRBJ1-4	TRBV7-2	TGTGCCAGCAGCTTAGACCCCTATAATGAAAAACTGTTTTTT	CASSLDPYNEKLFF
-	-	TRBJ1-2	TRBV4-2	TGTGCCAGCAGCCAAGGTCCCCAGGGAATAGATGGCTACACCTTC	CASSQGPQGIDGYTF
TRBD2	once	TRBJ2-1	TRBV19	TGTGCCAGTGGACTAGCGGGAGGCAATGAGCAGTTCTTC	CASGLAGGNEQFF
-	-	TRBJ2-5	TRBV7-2	TGTGCCAGCAGCTTACCCCTTCGGGGTAACCAAGAGACCCAGTACTTC	CASSLPLRGNQETQYF
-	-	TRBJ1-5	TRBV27	TGTGCCAGCAGTTTATACGGGGGGCGGGGGCCCCAGCATTTT	CASSLYGGRGPQHF
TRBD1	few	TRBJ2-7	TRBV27	TGTGCCAGCAGCACAGGGGGGTCATACGAGCAGTACTTC	CASSTGGSYEQYF
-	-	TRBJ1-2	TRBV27	TGTGCCAGCAGTTTATCCGGACTCCATCGTGGCTACACCTTC	CASSLSGLHRGYTF
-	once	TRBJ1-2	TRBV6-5	TGTGCCAGCAGTTACAGCCTGAGGGACTCCACGCGGGGCTACCCCTTC	CASSYSLRDSTRGYPF
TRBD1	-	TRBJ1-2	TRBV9	TGTGCCAGCAGCCAACCCTACGGACAGGAGAACTATGGCTACACCTTC	CASSQPYGQENYGYTF
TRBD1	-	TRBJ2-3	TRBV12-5	TGTGCTAGTGGTTTGGGGGGGACAGGGGCGCGGTGGACAGATACGCAGTATTTT	CASGLGGTGARWTDTQYF
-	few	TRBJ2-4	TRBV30	TGTGCCTGGAGTGTCCCTAGCATAGCCAAAAACATTCAGTACTTC	CAWSVPSIAKNIQYF
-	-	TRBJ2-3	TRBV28	TGTGCCAGCAGGCCGGCGGGACTGGACGCGGATACGCAGTATTTT	CASRPAGLDADTQYF
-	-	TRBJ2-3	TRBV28	TGTGCCAGCAGTCGCAGGTCTATCACAGATACGCAGTATTTT	CASSRRSITDTQYF
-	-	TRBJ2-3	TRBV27	TGTGCCAGCAGGGCGGGAAACTTATTCACAGATACGCAGTATTTT	CASRAGNLFTDTQYF
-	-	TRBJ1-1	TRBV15	TGTGCCACCAGCAGAGGGGGGCGCAGAGGGGACACTGAAGCTTTCTTT	CATSRGGRRGDTEAFF
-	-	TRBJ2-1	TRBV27	TGTGCCAGCAGTTTATCCGGGGGTCAAAGCTCCTACAATGAGCAGTTCTTC	CASSLSGGQSSYNEQFF
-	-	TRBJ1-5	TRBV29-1	TGCAGCGTTTCAAAAGGGGTATCAGGGCTCCGGCATTTT	CSVSKGVSGLRHF
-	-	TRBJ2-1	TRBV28	TGTGCCAGCAGTTTCTTGGGACTTGGGAATGAGCAGTTCTTC	CASSFLGLGNEQFF
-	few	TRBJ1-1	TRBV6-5	TGTGCCAGCACCGGACAGCGGAACACTGAAGCTTTCTTT	CASTGQRNTEAFF
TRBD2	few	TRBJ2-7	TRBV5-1	TGCGCCAGCAGGGGGACTAGCGGGATCTACGAGCAGTACTTC	CASRGTSGIYEQYF
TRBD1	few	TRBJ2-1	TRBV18	TGTGCCAGCTCACCAATTGACAGGGCCGGCAATGAGCAGTTCTTC	CASSPIDRAGNEQFF
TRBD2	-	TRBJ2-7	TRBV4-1	TGCGCCAGCAGCTCCTCGGGGCTAGCGGGCTCCTACGAGCAGTACTTC	CASSSSGLAGSYEQYF
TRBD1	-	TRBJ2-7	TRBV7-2	TGTGCCAGCAGCTGGACAGGGAACGAGCAGTACTTC	CASSWTGNEQYF
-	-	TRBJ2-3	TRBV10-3	TGTGCGGTAGGCGGCAGACCAGATACGCAGTATTTT	CAVGGRPDTQYF
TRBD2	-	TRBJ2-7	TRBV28	TGTGCCAGCAGTTTGTATAGCGGGGGGGCCTACGAGCAGTACTTC	CASSLYSGGAYEQYF
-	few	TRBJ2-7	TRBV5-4	TGTGCCAGCAGCCTCCAGGGGCCCTCCTACGAGCAGTACTTC	CASSLQGPSYEQYF
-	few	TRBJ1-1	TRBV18	TGTGCCAGCTCACCACCGTGGGGGCTCACTGAAGCTTTCTTT	CASSPPWGLTEAFF
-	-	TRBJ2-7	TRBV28	TGTGCCAGCAGTTTGGCCCGGGGAGCCGACTCGTCCTACGAGCAGTACTTC	CASSLARGADSSYEQYF